This T cell receptor beta chain is from a study of blood T cell repertoires in COVID-19. The cohort comprised adults aged 18 to 89 years residing in approximately 25 US areas. Participants' own reports of clinical history determined their cohort assignment. V shed 5 bases and J 4 bases; nucleotides not matched to a gene: 4. CDR1 is MNHEY, CDR2 SVGAGI, per germline. CDR3 length equals 14 residues. In the original analysis: Amplification of reference gene primers was used by the study to estimate nucleated cell counts. Produced via immunoSEQ multiplex PCR; TCRdb's table is partial and in-frame only. V, J and clone size are those of that table, while D and trimming were read from the DNA. The data contain about 190,000 clones, approximately 85% of them seen just once; the ten biggest clones take up 7% to 10%.

This clonotype originated in a woman aged 25-40 years who had recovered from COVID-19. The sequenced sample consisted of PBMCs or T cells enriched from blood (not recorded which). The chain is built from TRBV6-5 and TRBJ1-5; 8 bases match TRBD1. In DNA form, the CDR3 reads TGTGCCAGCAGTCAGACAGGGGTTAATCAGCCCCAGCATTTT. It is translated as CASSQTGVNQPQHF.